The T cell receptor beta chain described here comes from a study of response to subunit inactivated influenza vaccine. Study-wide points: Few additional T cells are recruited per seasonal influenza vaccination, authors suggested.

In the case of this clonotype: Its specificity is not known.

TCRdb redid the calling of the RT-PCR reads with MiXCR, one entry per CDR3 protein. The table records more than 600,000 distinct CDR3 sequences, approximately 18% of them present only once. This specimen consisted of PBMCs from blood, obtained more than 4 days after vaccination. The sequence derives from a man aged 50-59 years who received an inactivated influenza vaccine.

CDR3 DNA sequence: TGCGCCAGCACTATGGACAGGGGGCCTTTTTACGAGCAGTACTTC. Translating it yields CASTMDRGPFYEQYF. V gene TRBV5-1 combines with J gene TRBJ2-7; TRBD1 agrees at 11 bases. Trimming cost V 6 bases and J 4 bases; bases outside gene matches: 9. Germline V gene sequence: CDR1 SGHRS, CDR2 YFSETQ. This CDR3 spans 15 amino acids.